Shown below are 7 T cell receptor beta chains from a single sample sequenced in a study of cytomegalovirus exposure and HLA in healthy donors. Vbeta (60) and Jbeta (13) primers were used in the PCR. TCRdb's table, derived via immunoSEQ multiplex PCR, lists solely in-frame clones and lacks some. The sample lists tens of thousands of clones; roughly 80% were seen once. The sample consisted of PBMCs. These receptors all stem from a woman in her twenties or thirties in good health and CMV-seronegative.

Only a few counts were recorded for this clone. V gene TRBV30 combines with J gene TRBJ2-2; D not resolved. The CDR3 has 12 amino acids. V was cut by 4 bases and J by 1 base, with 4 bases left in between. Germline V CDR1 and CDR2: GTSNPN, SVGIG (reference sequence). CDR3 residues: CAWTGNTGELFF. DNA for the CDR3: TGTGCCTGGACAGGGAACACCGGGGAGCTGTTTTTT.

This sequence joins TRBV9 and TRBJ1-1, with TRBD1 as a possible D gene (5 bases). CDR1 and CDR2 from the germline V gene are SGDLS and YYNGEE. V lost 4 bases and J lost 2, with 15 bases in between. The CDR3 is made up of 15 amino acids. The CDR3 region has the DNA TGTGCCAGCAGCCCCCACCGCGGGGGTAACACTGAAGCTTTCTTT. Translated, it gives CASSPHRGGNTEAFF.

This clone was found once. The chain carries TRBV6-4 and TRBJ1-6; no reliable D call. Germline V lookup: CDR1 MRHNA, CDR2 SNTAGT. The CDR3 spans 16 residues. Trimming removed 6 bases from V and 7 bases from J, with 19 bases in between. The CDR3 bases are TGTGCCAGCAGGAGAATACGAAGGCGGCGAAATTCACCCCTCCACTTT. This encodes CASRRIRRRRNSPLHF.

The V gene is TRBV10-2, the J gene TRBJ1-1; D is undetermined. Germline V gene sequence: CDR1 WSHSY, CDR2 SAAADI. With 0 bases removed from V and 3 bases from J, the gap between germline ends came to 8 bases. This CDR3 is built from 14 residues. CDR3 DNA sequence: TGCGCCAGCAGTGAGTCCGGGGAGGACACTGAAGCTTTCTTT. Translating gives CASSESGEDTEAFF.

The V call is TRBV5-6, the J call TRBJ1-2; TRBD1 is a possible D gene (6 bases). Trimming removed 6 bases at V and 4 bases at J, with 19 bases between. The CDR3 consists of 15 residues. The V gene's germline CDR1 is SGHDT and CDR2 YYEEEE. The CDR3 nucleotides are TGTGCCAGCACCAAAAACAGGGCACTTTCCTATGGCTACACCTTC. Translation gives CASTKNRALSYGYTF.

This chain uses TRBV18 with TRBJ1-3; 10 bases are a match to TRBD1. Germline V gene sequence: CDR1 KGHSH, CDR2 LQKENI. The CDR3 sequence is 16 residues long. V shed 3 bases and J 4 bases; nucleotides not matched to a gene: 6. CDR3 protein: CASSPGTGVGGNTIYF. As DNA, the CDR3 is TGTGCCAGCTCACCCGGGACAGGGGTTGGCGGAAACACCATATATTTT.

For the CDR3, the DNA is TGTGCCAGCAGCTTGGTGGGACTAGCGGTCTCCTACGAGCAGTACTTC. Amino acids: CASSLVGLAVSYEQYF. V usage is TRBV7-2 and J usage is TRBJ2-7, with TRBD2 matching 11 bases. Trimming cost V 3 bases and J 0 bases; bases outside gene matches: 4. CDR1 and CDR2 from the germline V gene are SGHTA and FQGNSA. The CDR3 has 16 amino acids.